This T cell receptor beta chain was sequenced in a study of beta chain bispecific antibodies for T cell cancers (dated by TCRdb to the early 2020s). A note on the overall study: T cells from healthy donors were cocultured with T cell leukemia lines in the presence of bispecific antibodies, after which the depletion of each TRBV family was measured by TRBV sequencing of the surviving cells. Surface TRBV12 (TRBV12-3) was expressed by Jurkat cells, and surface TRBV5-5 was expressed by HPB-ALL cells. Beyond this particular receptor, the publication reports: Every sequenced sample contained a mix of leukemia cell line cells and normal T cells, and most targeted TRBV signal came from the leukemia cells rather than from the normal T cells. Cross-reactivity of the anti-TRBV5-5 antibody with TRBV5-6 was attributed to high sequence similarity between the two genes.

The libraries included unique molecular identifier barcodes, and the barcodes were used to quantify clonotypes. Qiagen AllPrep DNA/RNA Micro kits were used to isolate total RNA, and an Agilent TapeStation was used to check RNA quality. TCR beta libraries were constructed by 5' RACE, in which cDNA synthesis was followed by two PCR steps with TCR beta constant-region gene-specific primers. TCR beta libraries were sequenced on an Illumina MiSeq platform. The authors processed their data as follows. Reads were processed with MIGEC, MiXCR and VDJtools. To get a clonotype's frequency, the unique molecular identifiers belonging to that clonotype were divided by all unique molecular identifiers in the sample. Nonfunctional TRBV genes classified in IMGT as pseudogenes or open reading frames, such as TRBV1, TRBV12-1 and TRBV21, were excluded. The public reads were run again by TCRdb, first through fastp at Q25 and then through MiXCR, and only productive beta chains were kept. Every distinct CDR3 protein forms one entry, paired with its most common genes and DNA. The V and J calls come from TCRdb's annotation, not from the publication. Across this sample there are about 15,000 distinct CDR3 sequences, with approximately 2% seen only once. The top ten constitute about 7% of the sample.

The CDR3 spans 14 residues, from the cysteine through the phenylalanine. Only the CDR3 DNA is retained, 42 bases long and in frame from the first base. V gives up 6 bases and J gives up 12 bases, and the segment between their germline ends measures 18 bases. From the germline V gene, CDR1 is ENHRY and CDR2 is SYGVKD. T cells were expanded from blood mononuclear cells with anti-CD3 antibody OKT3 or CD3/CD28 Dynabeads for approximately three days. The culture conditions for expanded T cells were RPMI 1640 plus 10% fetal bovine serum, recombinant human IL-2 (about 100 IU/ml) and IL-7 (about 5.5 ng/ml). Each coculture contained around 5 x 10^4 normal T cells, around 5 x 10^4 target cells and bispecific antibody in around 110 ul and was incubated for about 15 hours at 37 degrees C. Every bispecific antibody was made of two single-chain variable fragments, expressed in a single-chain diabody format carrying a His tag. The effector T cells were obtained from healthy human donors, with peripheral blood mononuclear cells isolated from leukapheresis samples by Ficoll density gradient centrifugation.

This clonotype appeared many times. Its antigen is unknown. Base qualities are not provided; no much larger clone lies one nucleotide away. Recombination linked TRBV10-3 to TRBJ1-6; 6 matching bases give a weak D call of TRBD1. Sequencing used healthy donor T cells cultured with leukemia cells. The receptor comes from a human donor in good health. Some clones in this sample may be carry-over from other donors' samples. The DNA reads as follows: TGTGCCATCAGGGGGATAGGACAGTCTCGACCCCTCCACTTT. This sequence encodes CAIRGIGQSRPLHF.